A single T cell receptor (beta chain) is shown here with its context. This clonotype was found many times. Its antigen is currently not known. It has no much larger one-base neighbor in the sample; base qualities were not kept. Explained via the paper, the time point label denotes: sample taken at primary tumor resection. Samples were obtained from fewer than 80 patients with early-stage, untreated non-small cell lung cancer from the lung TRACERx cohort. Whole RNA extracted from tumor and nontumor lung tissue, or from cryopreserved PBMC samples, was used for TCR sequencing without cell sorting. Only patients with enough RNA available from two or more tumor regions were chosen for TCR sequencing. The library was generated by 5' RACE. Sequencing was performed on a NextSeq 500. The TCR library protocol attached a unique molecular identifier to each TCR cDNA molecule to allow correction of PCR and sequencing errors. The authors' pipeline ran thus. TCR identification, UMI-based error correction and CDR3 extraction were all carried out with Decombinator tools. TCRs above a frequency of 2 per 1,000, corresponding to the top 1% of the tumor frequency distribution, were defined as expanded. Renyi diversity was computed with the R vegan package after each repertoire had been subsampled 100 times to 5,000 TCRs. CDR3 similarity networks were built from amino acid triplet string-kernel similarity, connecting CDR3s with pairwise similarity above 0.82. TCRdb passed the public sequencing reads through fastp at Q25 and MiXCR, retaining productive beta sequences. Each entry is one CDR3 protein sequence, shown with its most common DNA and genes. These V and J calls originate from TCRdb's pipeline instead of the authors' own analysis. In all, the sample holds 40,000 to 55,000 distinct CDR3 sequences, and nearly 7% of those were seen once. The ten biggest clones cover around 43% of the sample.

The CDR3 goes from the cysteine to the phenylalanine over 13 residues. The entry retains the CDR3 DNA only, 39 bases that are in frame from base 1. A distance of 8 bases separates the germline ends of V and J, which lose 0 bases and 6 bases respectively. CDR1 and CDR2 (SEHNR, FQNEAQ) derive from the germline V gene (reference sequence). The data were obtained in a study of spatial heterogeneity in lung cancer (dated by TCRdb to between 2018 and 2021). Notes on the research overall: More beta-chain than alpha-chain transcripts were consistently detected, likely reflecting higher beta-chain transcript abundance. In the raw uncorrected reads, each unique combination of TCR and UMI appeared on average more than ten times. The study quantitatively compared TCR alpha and beta repertoires across multiple tumor regions, matched nontumor lung and blood in non-small cell lung cancer. Nonsynonymous mutation counts, determined by whole-exome sequencing of tumor tissue, were related to features of the TCR repertoire. Both alpha and beta chains were TCR-sequenced in samples taken at surgery, namely 220 tumor regions, 64 matched nontumor lung samples and around 53 PBMC samples. Beyond this particular receptor, the publication reports: Confirming at a functional level the hypothesis that regional TCRs recognize regional mutations was considered to require additional single-cell paired TCR alpha and beta sequencing. Ubiquitous expanded tumor TCRs were detected in blood more often at tumor resection than at routine follow-up.

The receptor chain draws on TRBV7-9 and TRBJ1-1; the D gene is possibly TRBD1, with 5 bases matching. This material consisted of PBMCs, taken at surgery. This sequence was found in a female donor with early-stage non-small cell lung cancer. Here the CDR3 is given as CASSLALGAEAFF. Read as DNA, the sequence is TGTGCCAGCAGCTTAGCCCTGGGGGCTGAAGCTTTCTTT.